The 26 T cell receptor beta chains below were found in one sample sequenced in a study of OX40 agonist ivuxolimab in advanced cancers. The method was immunoSEQ multiplex PCR; TCRdb's version includes in-frame clones alone and lacks a portion of them. Of 30,000 to 35,000 clones in the sample, more than 60% were seen once. Sequenced here: CD4+ or CD8+ T cells sorted from blood, sampled in a trial of the OX40 agonist ivuxolimab. The receptors originated from an adult with an advanced solid tumor such as melanoma, head and neck, liver or kidney cancer.

The V gene is TRBV7-9, the J gene TRBJ1-5; perhaps TRBD1 as D (6 bases). The V and J ends lost 1 base and 11 bases respectively, with 9 bases between them. Germline V lookup: CDR1 SEHNR, CDR2 FQNEAQ (reference sequence). The CDR3 loop spans 12 amino acids. CDR3 coding DNA: TGTGCCAGCAGCTTAGGGGGGGCTGCCCAGCATTTT. Its protein is CASSLGGAAQHF.

The chain has TRBV5-4 and TRBJ2-3; D is perhaps TRBD1 or TRBD2 (6 bases each). Trimming left V 4 bases short and J 6 bases short, with 18 bases between. The germline CDR1 and CDR2 sequences are SGHNT and YYREEE (reference sequence). The CDR3 spans 15 residues. The CDR3 nucleotides are TGTGCCAGCAGCCCGGGGGCGAGAGGGGGGGATACGCAGTATTTT. Protein sequence: CASSPGARGGDTQYF.

The V call is TRBV2, the J call TRBJ2-7, with TRBD1 identical over 8 bases. The CDR3 runs to 13 residues. V lost 6 bases to trimming and J lost 3 bases; unmatched junction nucleotides: 4. CDR1 is SNHLY and CDR2 is FYNNEI in the germline V gene. This CDR3 is CASRPQGGYEQYF. In nucleotides, the CDR3 is TGTGCCAGCAGGCCACAGGGGGGCTACGAGCAGTACTTC.

The chain uses TRBV30 and TRBJ1-6; D is unresolved. V lost 0 bases and J lost 7, with 7 bases in between. The CDR3 covers 13 residues. Looked up from germline, CDR1 is GTSNPN and CDR2 is SVGIG (reference sequence). DNA for the CDR3: TGTGCCTGGAGTGTAGGCCCAAATTCACCCCTCCACTTT. The encoded protein is CAWSVGPNSPLHF. Full variable domain (rest looked up from reference TRBV30 and TRBJ1-6): SQTIHQWPATLVQPVGSPLSLECTVEGTSNPNLYWYRQAAGRGLQLLFYSVGIGQISSEVPQNLSASRPQDRQFILSSKKLLLSDSGFYLCAWSVGPNSPLHFGNGTRLTVT.

The chain carries TRBV7-9 and TRBJ2-2; TRBD1 aligns across 7 bases. Unmatched junction bases numbered 15, after V lost 7 bases and J lost 4 bases. This CDR3 spans 17 amino acids. Germline loops: CDR1 SEHNR, CDR2 FQNEAQ (reference sequence). CDR3: CASTEQGTVRGTGELFF. CDR3 DNA: TGTGCCAGCACCGAACAGGGGACAGTCAGGGGCACCGGGGAGCTGTTTTTT.

The chain links TRBV5-4 to TRBJ2-3; 9 bases line up with TRBD2. Germline V gene data show CDR1 as SGHNT and CDR2 as YYREEE (reference sequence). The CDR3 totals 16 residues. V dropped 5 bases and J dropped 3; count of bases not matched to a gene: 10. In nucleotides, the CDR3 is TGTGCCAGCAGTCCCGGGGGAGCGGGGGGAACAGATACGCAGTATTTT. Amino acids: CASSPGGAGGTDTQYF.

The rearrangement uses TRBV11-2 and TRBJ2-5, with 11 bases that match TRBD2. The CDR3 has 16 residues. The germline V gene has CDR1 SGHAT and CDR2 FQNNGV. Trimming at V came to 4 bases and at J to 2 bases, leaving 6 bases not matched to a gene. The CDR3 reads CASSSPGLAVQETQYF. The DNA of the CDR3 is TGTGCCAGCAGCTCCCCGGGACTAGCGGTTCAAGAGACCCAGTACTTC.

This clone came up a few times. The chain has TRBV12-2 and TRBJ1-5. TRBV12-2 is assigned pseudogene status. The CDR3 is 14 amino acids. The CDR3 sequence is CASRLGWVGQPQHF. DNA of the CDR3: TGTGCAAGTCGCTTAGGATGGGTAGGTCAGCCCCAGCATTTT.

In the case of this clone: Other DNA sequences in this sample translate to the same CDR3. The V call is TRBV11-2, the J call TRBJ2-7; D not resolved. Trimming shortened V by 0 bases and J by 0 bases, and 0 bases separated the two germline ends. Germline V gene lookup returns CDR1 SGHAT and CDR2 FQNNGV. The CDR3 is 12 residues long. In nucleotides, the CDR3 is TGTGCCAGCAGCTTAGACTCCTACGAGCAGTACTTC. Its protein is CASSLDSYEQYF.

V usage is TRBV9 and J usage is TRBJ1-1; TRBD1 is a possible D gene (5 bases). CDR3 length equals 13 residues. Germline V gene sequence: CDR1 SGDLS, CDR2 YYNGEE. Trimming pared 7 bases from V and 0 bases from J, leaving 10 bases between. The CDR3 DNA reads as TGTGCCAGCGGCGACAGACTGAACACTGAAGCTTTCTTT. Amino acid sequence: CASGDRLNTEAFF.

V and J are TRBV7-2 and TRBJ2-5, with 7 bases that match TRBD1. The CDR3 is 15 residues long. J was trimmed by 2 bases and V by 5 bases; bases with no gene match: 8. Per the germline V gene, CDR1 is SGHTA and CDR2 is FQGNSA. CDR3 loop: CASSRRQGPQETQYF. The CDR3 region has the DNA TGTGCCAGCAGCCGCAGACAGGGCCCACAAGAGACCCAGTACTTC.

The J gene is TRBJ1-3, the V gene TRBV6-6; 7 bases map to TRBD1. The germline V gene encodes CDR1 MNHNY and CDR2 SVGAGI (reference sequence). The V and J ends lost 6 bases and 0 bases, in that order; junction bases with no gene match: 2. The CDR3 extends over 14 amino acids. The chain's CDR3 is CASRGTASGNTIYF. The DNA of the CDR3 is TGTGCCAGCAGGGGGACAGCCTCTGGAAACACCATATATTTT.

The chain combines TRBV18 with TRBJ2-5, with 7 bases matching TRBD1. The V and J ends lost 3 bases and 7 bases, in that order; junction bases with no gene match: 8. The CDR3 is 14 amino acids. Germline CDR1 KGHSH, CDR2 LQKENI. The CDR3 sequence is CASSPGQERGTQYF. CDR3 DNA sequence: TGTGCCAGCTCACCTGGACAGGAAAGGGGGACCCAGTACTTC. The full variable domain, in which reference TRBV18 and TRBJ2-5 provide the parts outside the CDR3, is NAGVMQNPRHLVRRRGQEARLRCSPMKGHSHVYWYRQLPEEGLKFMVYLQKENIIDESGMPKERFSAEFPKEGPSILRIQQVVRGDSAAYFCASSPGQERGTQYFGPGTRLLVL.

J is TRBJ1-1 and V is TRBV5-4; unclear D gene. The CDR3 has 14 amino acids. The germline V gene has CDR1 SGHNT and CDR2 YYREEE (reference sequence). Trimming removed 0 bases from V and 1 base from J, with 7 bases in between. CDR3 DNA: TGTGCCAGCAGCTTGGGAACAAGGAACACTGAAGCTTTCTTT. It encodes CASSLGTRNTEAFF.

This chain links TRBV15 with TRBJ1-1, with D unclear. V lost 6 bases and J 0 bases, leaving 14 bases between the germline ends. The CDR3 covers 15 residues. Germline CDR1 reads LNHNV; CDR2 reads YYDKDF (reference sequence). Here the CDR3 DNA reads TGTGCCACCAGGATGTCTTGGCAGTTGAACACTGAAGCTTTCTTT. Translating it yields CATRMSWQLNTEAFF.

In its sample, this clone was seen once. V is TRBV28 and J is TRBJ2-1; TRBD2 agrees at 8 bases. The CDR3 has 14 amino acids. Germline V gene data show CDR1 as MDHEN and CDR2 as SYDVKM. J was trimmed by 8 bases and V by 5 bases; bases with no gene match: 8. The CDR3: CASSIIGAGDEQFF. CDR3 nucleotides: TGTGCCAGCAGTATCATCGGAGCGGGGGATGAGCAGTTCTTC.

This clone is a singleton in its sample. The rearrangement uses TRBV7-3 and TRBJ1-6, with D tentatively TRBD1 (5 bases). Trimming cost V 3 bases and J 8 bases, with 17 bases left between them. The germline V gene has CDR1 SGHTA and CDR2 FQGTGA. The CDR3 consists of 16 residues. CDR3 nucleotides: TGTGCCAGCAGCTTGGGGCCACGGAGGGGTTATTCACCCCTCCACTTT. Residues: CASSLGPRRGYSPLHF.

J is TRBJ2-1 and V is TRBV18, with no clear D. This CDR3 has 16 amino acids. Trimming left V 1 base short and J 3 bases short, with 13 bases between. The V gene's germline CDR1 is KGHSH and CDR2 LQKENI. Written as DNA, the CDR3 is TGTGCCAGCTCACCACAGCAGGCTTCGGGCTACAATGAGCAGTTCTTC. Its translation is CASSPQQASGYNEQFF.

This clone has just a few counts. The V call is TRBV30, the J call TRBJ2-1; unclear D gene. The CDR3 is 10 residues long. V was cut by 5 bases and J by 6 bases, with 5 bases left in between. Germline CDR1 is GTSNPN and CDR2 is SVGIG (reference sequence). CDR3 nucleotides: TGTGCCTGGGGGCCCAATGAGCAGTTCTTC. This sequence encodes CAWGPNEQFF.

The gene calls are TRBV6-5 and TRBJ1-6; D gene unclear. Germline-derived CDR1 and CDR2 are MNHEY and SVGAGI. The CDR3 spans 13 residues. The V and J ends lost 5 bases and 13 bases respectively, with 15 bases between them. CDR3 sequence reads: CASSEKVGLPLHF. CDR3 coding DNA: TGTGCCAGCAGTGAAAAGGTTGGTCTCCCCCTCCACTTT.

This chain uses TRBV5-1 with TRBJ1-3; 9 positions agree with TRBD1. CDR3 length equals 15 residues. V dropped 4 bases and J dropped 4; count of bases not matched to a gene: 6. The germline CDR1 and CDR2 sequences are SGHRS and YFSETQ. CDR3 in amino acids: CASSEDRGGGNTIYF. CDR3 coding DNA: TGCGCCAGCAGCGAAGACAGGGGGGGAGGAAACACCATATATTTT. Filled out from reference TRBV5-1 and TRBJ1-3, the complete variable domain reads KAGVTQTPRYLIKTRGQQVTLSCSPISGHRSVSWYQQTPGQGLQFLFEYFSETQRNKGNFPGRFSGRQFSNSRSEMNVSTLELGDSALYLCASSEDRGGGNTIYFGEGSWLTVV.

J is TRBJ2-7 and V is TRBV7-9, with 9 bases lining up with TRBD1. The germline CDR1 and CDR2 sequences are SEHNR and FQNEAQ (reference sequence). CDR3 length: 17 amino acids. Unmatched junction bases numbered 11, after V lost 1 base and J lost 4 bases. Written as DNA, the CDR3 is TGTGCCAGCAGCTTAGGCTTCGGGACAGGGATTTTATACGAGCAGTACTTC. Its translation: CASSLGFGTGILYEQYF.

This clone was counted only a few times. This sequence joins TRBV9 and TRBJ1-2; D is unclear. Germline-derived CDR1 and CDR2 are SGDLS and YYNGEE. The CDR3 spans 12 residues. Trimming shortened V by 8 bases and J by 1 base, and 9 bases separated the two germline ends. As DNA, the CDR3 is TGTGCCAGTAGTGGCTTTAACTATGGCTACACCTTC. It specifies CASSGFNYGYTF.

The rearrangement joins TRBV30 to TRBJ1-2; possibly TRBD1 for D (5 bases). V was clipped by 2 bases and J by 3 bases, with 10 bases between them. There are 13 residues in the CDR3. Germline V lookup: CDR1 GTSNPN, CDR2 SVGIG (reference sequence). This CDR3 is CAWSWGRYYGYTF. The CDR3 DNA follows: TGTGCCTGGAGTTGGGGACGTTACTATGGCTACACCTTC.

This clone was detected a few times. The chain recombines TRBV19 with TRBJ2-3, with D possibly TRBD2 on 6 matching bases. CDR1 is LNHDA and CDR2 is SQIVND in the germline V gene (reference sequence). This CDR3 comprises 13 residues. Trimming took off 3 bases at V and 3 bases at J, with 7 bases between the two ends. The CDR3 DNA is TGTGCCAGTAGTATTGGGGGGACAGATACGCAGTATTTT. Residues: CASSIGGTDTQYF.

This CDR3 reads CASRTQRGLGYGYTF. For the CDR3, the DNA is TGTGCCAGCAGGACTCAGAGGGGGCTAGGCTATGGCTACACCTTC. This chain links TRBV6-6 with TRBJ1-2, with 7 bases identical to TRBD1. CDR1 and CDR2 from the germline V gene are MNHNY and SVGAGI (reference sequence). CDR3 length: 15 residues. V shed 6 bases and J 4 bases; nucleotides not matched to a gene: 11.